Shown below are 13 T cell receptor beta chains from a single sample sequenced in a study of blood T cell repertoires in COVID-19. Profiling relied on immunoSEQ multiplex PCR, and the TCRdb table lists in-frame clones only, not all of them. In the table there are roughly 160,000 clones, about four fifths of which are singletons. The sample was PBMCs or T cells enriched from blood (not recorded which). The receptors here all came from a woman aged 55-69 years who had recovered from COVID-19.

V and J are TRBV5-1 and TRBJ1-2, with 7 positions matching TRBD1. This CDR3 is 14 amino acids long. Losses at the gene ends were 4 bases for V and 6 bases for J; bases not matched to a gene: 9. Germline V lookup: CDR1 SGHRS, CDR2 YFSETQ. CDR3 loop: CASSQQGFRNGYTF. The CDR3 DNA is TGCGCCAGCAGCCAACAGGGGTTCAGGAATGGCTACACCTTC.

This chain uses TRBV6-5 with TRBJ1-1; D call uncertain. Germline V gene lookup returns CDR1 MNHEY and CDR2 SVGAGI. Deletions cut 2 bases from V and 3 bases from J, with 7 bases between. This CDR3 has 13 amino acids. CDR3 nucleotide sequence: TGTGCCAGCAGTTACGAACAGTACACTGAAGCTTTCTTT. Translating gives CASSYEQYTEAFF.

J is TRBJ1-2 and V is TRBV6-4; D is uncertain. The CDR3 sequence is 16 residues long. V was clipped by 9 bases and J by 7 bases, with 27 bases between them. Looked up from germline, CDR1 is MRHNA and CDR2 is SNTAGT. Written as DNA, the CDR3 is TGTGCCAGTTCTCTTCCCCGGGTCCCATTTAGTAGTGGCTACACCTTC. This translates into CASSLPRVPFSSGYTF.

The chain has TRBV5-8 and TRBJ2-7; 13 bases match TRBD2. The CDR3 spans 15 residues. Trimming took 8 bases from V and 5 from J; bases not matched to a gene: 10. Germline CDR1 SGHTS, CDR2 YDEGEE. The CDR3 region has the DNA TGTGCCAGTACTAGCGGGGGGGCCTCCAGCGACGAGCAGTACTTC. It codes for CASTSGGASSDEQYF.

The gene calls are TRBV5-4 and TRBJ1-4; D is undetermined. Germline values: CDR1 SGHNT, CDR2 YYREEE (reference sequence). This CDR3 spans 14 amino acids. V lost 2 bases and J 4 bases, leaving 9 bases between the germline ends. CDR3 protein: CASSFPGDNEKLFF. The DNA for the CDR3 is TGTGCCAGCAGCTTCCCCGGAGATAATGAAAAACTGTTTTTT.

This chain joins TRBV12-3 or TRBV12-4 and TRBJ2-3; D is possibly TRBD2 (6 bases). V was trimmed by 6 bases and J by 1 base, leaving 8 bases between them. The CDR3 runs to 13 residues. The CDR3 DNA sequence: TGTGCCAGCAGCCCGGGGGGCACAGATACGCAGTATTTT. Translated, it gives CASSPGGTDTQYF.

The chain couples TRBV9 to TRBJ1-3; no clear D gene. In germline, CDR1 is SGDLS, CDR2 YYNGEE. V lost 0 bases and J 4 bases, leaving 8 bases between the germline ends. The CDR3 totals 14 residues. In DNA form, the CDR3 reads TGTGCCAGCAGCGTAGATTACTCGGGAAACACCATATATTTT. Amino acids: CASSVDYSGNTIYF.

CDR3 in DNA: TGTGCCAGCAGCCTGGGGGTCATGAGGGGCTACACCTTC. Translating it yields CASSLGVMRGYTF. The chain couples TRBV5-6 to TRBJ1-2, with D possibly being TRBD1 (5 bases). The germline V gene has CDR1 SGHDT and CDR2 YYEEEE. The ends were cut back, 4 bases at V and 8 bases at J, with 15 bases in the middle. This CDR3 has 13 residues.

The chain recombines TRBV21-1 with TRBJ1-1; TRBD1 was called by the table and not checked on the DNA. TRBV21-1 is classified as a pseudogene. The CDR3 totals 12 residues. For the CDR3, the DNA is TGTGCCAGCAGCATAAAGGGGGACGAAGCTTTCTTT. Protein product: CASSIKGDEAFF.

This clone has only a few counts. The chain couples TRBV25-1 to TRBJ2-2, with TRBD2 matching over 7 bases. V lost 7 bases to trimming and J lost 5 bases; unmatched junction nucleotides: 7. Per germline, CDR1 MGHDK and CDR2 SYGVNS. This CDR3 comprises 14 residues. In nucleotides, the CDR3 is TGTGCCAGCACTCTACCCGGGGGGACCGGGGAGCTGTTTTTT. Protein sequence: CASTLPGGTGELFF.

V is TRBV9 and J is TRBJ2-6; TRBD1 matches 9 bases. This CDR3 is 21 amino acids long. J was trimmed by 0 bases and V by 3 bases; bases with no gene match: 16. Germline V gene data show CDR1 as SGDLS and CDR2 as YYNGEE. The CDR3 reads CASSAPLVWTGASSGANVLTF. The CDR3 nucleotides are TGTGCCAGCAGCGCACCATTAGTATGGACAGGGGCTTCCTCTGGGGCCAACGTCCTGACTTTC.

This sequence joins TRBV30 and TRBJ1-5; TRBD1 matches 8 bases. Unmatched junction bases numbered 7, after V lost 5 bases and J lost 1 base. The CDR3 covers 15 residues. Looked up from germline, CDR1 is GTSNPN and CDR2 is SVGIG (reference sequence). CDR3 DNA sequence: TGTGCCTGGGCTCCAGGGGGCGCGAGCAATCAGCCCCAGCATTTT. This sequence encodes CAWAPGGASNQPQHF. Using reference TRBV30 and TRBJ1-5 for the parts outside the CDR3, the full variable domain is SQTIHQWPATLVQPVGSPLSLECTVEGTSNPNLYWYRQAAGRGLQLLFYSVGIGQISSEVPQNLSASRPQDRQFILSSKKLLLSDSGFYLCAWAPGGASNQPQHFGDGTRLSIL.

The chain has TRBV3-1 (or the pseudogene TRBV3-2) and TRBJ1-3; no definite D call. CDR1 is LGHDT, CDR2 YNNKEL, per germline (reference sequence). The CDR3 has 16 residues. V lost 3 bases, J lost 2 bases, and 14 bases lay in between. This chain's CDR3 is CASSHQLRDPGNTIYF. The CDR3, as DNA: TGTGCCAGCAGCCATCAACTGCGGGATCCTGGAAACACCATATATTTT.